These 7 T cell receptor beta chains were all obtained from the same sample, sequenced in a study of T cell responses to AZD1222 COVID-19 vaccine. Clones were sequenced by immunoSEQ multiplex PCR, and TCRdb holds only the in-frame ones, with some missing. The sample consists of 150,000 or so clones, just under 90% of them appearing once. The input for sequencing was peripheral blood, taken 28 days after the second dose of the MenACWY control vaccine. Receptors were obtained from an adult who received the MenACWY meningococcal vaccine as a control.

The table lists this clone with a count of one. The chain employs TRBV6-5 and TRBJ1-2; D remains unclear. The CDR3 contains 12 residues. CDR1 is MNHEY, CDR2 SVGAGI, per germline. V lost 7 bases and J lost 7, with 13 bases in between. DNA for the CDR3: TGTGCCAGCACCGAGAGATTCGGTGGCTACACCTTC. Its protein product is CASTERFGGYTF.

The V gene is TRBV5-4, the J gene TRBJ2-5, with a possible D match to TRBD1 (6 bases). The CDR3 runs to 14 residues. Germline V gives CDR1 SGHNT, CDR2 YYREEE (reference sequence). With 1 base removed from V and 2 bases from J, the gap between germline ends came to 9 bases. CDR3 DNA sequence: TGTGCCAGCAGCTTGAGGACAGAACAAGAGACCCAGTACTTC. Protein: CASSLRTEQETQYF.

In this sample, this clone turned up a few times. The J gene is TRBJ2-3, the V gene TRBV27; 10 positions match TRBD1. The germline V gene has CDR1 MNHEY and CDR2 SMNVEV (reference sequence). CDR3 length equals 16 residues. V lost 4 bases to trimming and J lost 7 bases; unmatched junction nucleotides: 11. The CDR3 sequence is CASSSPTGQGTNTQYF. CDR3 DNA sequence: TGTGCCAGCAGTTCGCCCACGGGACAGGGGACTAATACGCAGTATTTT.

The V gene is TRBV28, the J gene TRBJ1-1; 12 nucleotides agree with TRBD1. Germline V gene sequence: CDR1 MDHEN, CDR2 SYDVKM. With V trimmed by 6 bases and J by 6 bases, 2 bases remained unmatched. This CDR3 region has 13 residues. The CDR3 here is CASRGTGGPEAFF. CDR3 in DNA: TGTGCCAGCAGAGGGACAGGGGGCCCTGAAGCTTTCTTT.

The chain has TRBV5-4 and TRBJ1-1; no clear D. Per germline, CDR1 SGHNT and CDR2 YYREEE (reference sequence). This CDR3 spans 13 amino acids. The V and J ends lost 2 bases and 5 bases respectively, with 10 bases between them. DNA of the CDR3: TGTGCCAGCAGCTTCCAACAGACAACTGAAGCTTTCTTT. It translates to CASSFQQTTEAFF. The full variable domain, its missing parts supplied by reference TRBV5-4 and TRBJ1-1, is ETGVTQSPTHLIKTRGQQVTLRCSSQSGHNTVSWYQQALGQGPQFIFQYYREEENGRGNFPPRFSGLQFPNYSSELNVNALELDDSALYLCASSFQQTTEAFFGQGTRLTVV.

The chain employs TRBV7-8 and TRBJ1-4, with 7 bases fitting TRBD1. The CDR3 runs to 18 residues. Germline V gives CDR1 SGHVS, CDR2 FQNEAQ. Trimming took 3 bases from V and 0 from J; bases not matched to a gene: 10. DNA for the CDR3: TGTGCCAGCAGCTTTAACAGGGGTGAGGGCACAACTAATGAAAAACTGTTTTTT. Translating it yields CASSFNRGEGTTNEKLFF.

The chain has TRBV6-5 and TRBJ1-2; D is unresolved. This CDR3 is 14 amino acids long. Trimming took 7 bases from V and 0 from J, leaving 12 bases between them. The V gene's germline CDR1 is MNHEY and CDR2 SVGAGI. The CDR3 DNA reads TGTGCCAGCATTCTCGCAGGAGCTAACTATGGCTACACCTTC. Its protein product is CASILAGANYGYTF.